Shown below are 2 T cell receptor beta chains from a single sample sequenced in a study of T cell responses to AZD1222 COVID-19 vaccine. Libraries were prepared by immunoSEQ multiplex PCR; TCRdb keeps only in-frame clonotypes and omits some of them. The sample has 90,000 to 120,000 clones, 87% seen once. The sample consisted of peripheral blood, taken 28 days after the second AZD1222 dose. Receptors originate from an adult who received the AZD1222 COVID-19 vaccine.

This clone was detected once. The CDR3 DNA is TGCAGTGCTAGTCGTCTAGAATCTAACGAGCAGTACTTC. Residues: CSASRLESNEQYF. The chain combines TRBV20-1 with TRBJ2-7; D not resolved. Trimming removed 3 bases from V and 5 bases from J, with 14 bases in between. Germline V CDR1 and CDR2: DFQATT, SNEGSKA (reference sequence). The CDR3 spans 13 residues.

This clone was seen a handful of times. The chain joins TRBV11-2 to TRBJ2-7; the match to TRBD1 covers 10 bases. CDR3 size: 15 residues. J was trimmed by 0 bases and V by 3 bases; bases with no gene match: 2. CDR1 and CDR2 (germline): SGHAT, FQNNGV. The CDR3 here is CASSFGTGDSYEQYF. CDR3 DNA: TGTGCCAGCAGCTTTGGGACAGGGGACTCCTACGAGCAGTACTTC.